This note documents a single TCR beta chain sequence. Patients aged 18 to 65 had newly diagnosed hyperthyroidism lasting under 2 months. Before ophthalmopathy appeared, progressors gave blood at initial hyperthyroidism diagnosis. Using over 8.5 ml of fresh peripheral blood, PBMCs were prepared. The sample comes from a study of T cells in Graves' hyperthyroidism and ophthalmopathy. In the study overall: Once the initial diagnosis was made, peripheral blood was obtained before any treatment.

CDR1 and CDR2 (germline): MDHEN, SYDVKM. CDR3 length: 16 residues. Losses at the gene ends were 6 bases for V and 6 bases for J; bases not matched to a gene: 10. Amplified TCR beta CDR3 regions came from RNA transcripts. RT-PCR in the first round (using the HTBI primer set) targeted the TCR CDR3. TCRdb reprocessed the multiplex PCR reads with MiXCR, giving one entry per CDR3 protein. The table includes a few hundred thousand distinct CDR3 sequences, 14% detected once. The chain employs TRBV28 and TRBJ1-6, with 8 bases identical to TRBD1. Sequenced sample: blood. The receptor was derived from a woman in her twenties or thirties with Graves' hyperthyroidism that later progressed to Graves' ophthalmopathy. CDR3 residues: CASSLGQVLPNSPLHF. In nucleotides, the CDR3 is TGTGCCAGCAGCCTGGGACAGGTCCTTCCTAATTCACCCCTCCACTTT.